The clone carrying this TCR beta chain was recorded many times. Its antigen is not identified. This entry belongs to a study of breast tumors, draining lymph nodes, adjacent tissues. V lost 4 bases to trimming and J lost 2 bases, with 16 bases between them. CDR1 MNHNS and CDR2 SASEGT come from the germline V gene. The CDR3 is made up of 16 amino acids. Overall study findings and caveats: Tumor and nontumor repertoires were significantly more similar in luminal-like than in basal-like breast cancer. Compared with lymph nodes, tumors were less diverse; compared with nontumor tissue, more. Findings are consistent with lymph node origin and intratumoral expansion of most tumor T cells.

The lymph nodes were axillary draining lymph nodes from breast cancer patients. TCRdb re-called the multiplex PCR reads through MiXCR, storing one row per CDR3 protein. The repertoire holds around 140,000 distinct CDR3 sequences, about 33% seen once, with around 2.5% in the top ten. The chain recombines TRBV6-1 with TRBJ2-3; the D call may be TRBD1 or TRBD2 (6 bases each). Source material: axillary lymph node tissue. This receptor was identified in a female donor with breast cancer. Some clones in this sample may be carry-over from other donors' samples. The CDR3 sequence is CASSVRWGAVTDTQYF. The DNA of the CDR3 is TGTGCCAGCAGTGTTCGGTGGGGGGCGGTCACAGATACGCAGTATTTT.